A single sample gave rise to the 17 T cell receptor beta chains below, sequenced in a study of T cell changes during pregnancy in multiple sclerosis. Method: immunoSEQ multiplex PCR; TCRdb's copy keeps in-frame clones and lacks some. The table has about 130,000 clones, about 96% seen once; the top ten hold 0.4% to 0.5%. The sequences come from peripheral blood, collected after pregnancy. These receptors originate from a female donor with multiple sclerosis, enrolled in a pregnancy study.

The chain couples TRBV5-4 to TRBJ2-5; 9 nucleotides line up with TRBD2. This CDR3 has 14 amino acids. The junction had 5 bases not matched to a gene; V was cut back by 4 bases and J by 4 bases. Germline CDR1 and CDR2: SGHNT and YYREEE (reference sequence). CDR3 DNA: TGTGCCAGCAGCAGTAGCGGGAGCGGAGAGACCCAGTACTTC. It is translated as CASSSSGSGETQYF. The entire variable domain, with the rest obtained from reference TRBV5-4 and TRBJ2-5, is as follows: ETGVTQSPTHLIKTRGQQVTLRCSSQSGHNTVSWYQQALGQGPQFIFQYYREEENGRGNFPPRFSGLQFPNYSSELNVNALELDDSALYLCASSSSGSGETQYFGPGTRLLVL.

The J gene is TRBJ2-7, the V gene TRBV7-2; a possible D gene is TRBD2 (6 bases). The CDR3 covers 15 residues. V lost 5 bases, J lost 2 bases, and 16 bases lay in between. Germline V lookup: CDR1 SGHTA, CDR2 FQGNSA. The CDR3 DNA reads as TGTGCCAGCAGCACATGGCAGGGACTTCCCTACGAGCAGTACTTC. Protein product: CASSTWQGLPYEQYF.

The chain links TRBV18 to TRBJ2-5; a possible D gene is TRBD2 (6 bases). Germline CDR1 and CDR2: KGHSH and LQKENI. This CDR3 has 15 residues. Trimming left V 3 bases short and J 1 base short, with 12 bases between. As DNA, the CDR3 is TGTGCCAGCTCACCGCTCGGGGGAGGCCAAGAGACCCAGTACTTC. This translates into CASSPLGGGQETQYF.

The chain carries TRBV19 and TRBJ1-5; no definite D call. The CDR3 has 15 amino acids. Looked up from germline, CDR1 is LNHDA and CDR2 is SQIVND (reference sequence). V gave up 6 bases and J gave up 0 bases, with 12 bases separating them. The CDR3 spells CASRTAAISNQPQHF. The CDR3 nucleotides read TGTGCCAGTAGAACAGCGGCGATTAGCAATCAGCCCCAGCATTTT.

The V and J genes are TRBV6-1 and TRBJ1-4; unclear D gene. The ends were cut back, 6 bases at V and 5 bases at J, with 10 bases in the middle. There are 13 residues in the CDR3. From germline, CDR1 is MNHNS and CDR2 SASEGT. This CDR3 reads CASRAGINEKLFF. The CDR3, as DNA: TGTGCCAGCAGGGCAGGAATAAATGAAAAACTGTTTTTT.

The chain recombines TRBV18 with TRBJ1-4, with 9 nucleotides matching TRBD1. The V segment lost 3 bases and the J segment 5 bases; nucleotides outside the gene matches: 1. CDR1 is KGHSH and CDR2 is LQKENI in the germline V gene. The CDR3 consists of 14 residues. CDR3 DNA: TGTGCCAGCTCACCGGGACAGGGAAATGAAAAACTGTTTTTT. Encoded protein: CASSPGQGNEKLFF. The whole variable domain, filled in from reference TRBV18 and TRBJ1-4, reads NAGVMQNPRHLVRRRGQEARLRCSPMKGHSHVYWYRQLPEEGLKFMVYLQKENIIDESGMPKERFSAEFPKEGPSILRIQQVVRGDSAAYFCASSPGQGNEKLFFGSGTQLSVL.

This chain connects TRBV11-2 to TRBJ2-5, with D unresolved. Trimming stripped 0 bases from V and 5 bases from J, with 4 bases between. CDR1 SGHAT and CDR2 FQNNGV come from the germline V gene. The CDR3 contains 12 residues. The CDR3 nucleotides read TGTGCCAGCAGCTTAGAGGGCGAGACCCAGTACTTC. The encoded protein is CASSLEGETQYF. Based on the CDR3 plus reference TRBV11-2 and TRBJ2-5, the full variable domain is EAGVAQSPRYKIIEKRQSVAFWCNPISGHATLYWYQQILGQGPKLLIQFQNNGVVDDSQLPKDRFSAERLKGVDSTLKIQPAKLEDSAVYLCASSLEGETQYFGPGTRLLVL.

This rearrangement joins TRBV29-1 to TRBJ2-1; D may be TRBD1 (6 bases). V lost 7 bases to trimming and J lost 3 bases, with 10 bases between them. The CDR3 is 12 amino acids. Germline CDR1 is SQVTM and CDR2 is ANQGSEA. The CDR3 DNA sequence: TGCAGCGGGTCGGACAGCTACAATGAGCAGTTCTTC. Translation: CSGSDSYNEQFF.

The CDR3 is CASSRRAGYTF. Here the CDR3 DNA reads TGTGCCAGCAGCCGCAGGGCTGGCTACACCTTC. The chain carries TRBV9 and TRBJ1-2; maybe TRBD1 (5 bases). The V end was cut by 4 bases, the J end by 7 bases, with 8 bases between. The length of the CDR3 is 11 residues. Germline CDR1 reads SGDLS; CDR2 reads YYNGEE.

The V gene is TRBV28, the J gene TRBJ1-2, with D unclear. CDR3 size: 12 residues. V was trimmed by 3 bases and J by 8 bases, leaving 10 bases between them. The germline CDR1 and CDR2 sequences are MDHEN and SYDVKM. The CDR3 DNA reads TGTGCCAGCAGTTTGCGGGGAGACGGCTACACCTTC. Translated, it gives CASSLRGDGYTF.

The chain is built from TRBV21-1 and TRBJ1-3; the DNA was not compared with TRBD1, the D call given in the table. TRBV21-1 is reported as a pseudogene. The CDR3 covers 14 residues. The CDR3 loop reads CASSPAGRGNTIYF. CDR3 nucleotides: TGTGCCAGCAGTCCGGCAGGGCGTGGAAACACCATATATTTT.

In this sample, this clone turned up once. The chain uses TRBV5-6 and TRBJ2-7; 11 nucleotides line up with TRBD1. The V gene end was trimmed by 3 bases and the J gene end by 3 bases; junction bases not matched to a gene: 5. The CDR3 extends over 15 amino acids. The germline V gene has CDR1 SGHDT and CDR2 YYEEEE. In DNA, the CDR3 is TGTGCCAGCAGCTCGGATGGGACAGGGGGCTACGAGCAGTACTTC. Amino acid sequence: CASSSDGTGGYEQYF.

The J gene is TRBJ2-3, the V gene TRBV9, with D possibly being TRBD2 (7 bases). Germline CDR1 reads SGDLS; CDR2 reads YYNGEE. V lost 2 bases and J lost 4, with 11 bases in between. The length of the CDR3 is 14 residues. CDR3 region: CASSVTGRADTQYF. The CDR3 DNA reads as TGTGCCAGCAGCGTTACAGGGAGGGCAGATACGCAGTATTTT.

The J gene is TRBJ2-1, the V gene TRBV2; 8 bases map to TRBD2. The CDR3 extends over 15 amino acids. The germline gives CDR1 SNHLY, CDR2 FYNNEI. Trimming cost V 8 bases and J 9 bases; bases outside gene matches: 15. The CDR3 region is CASQKGRAGAGEQFF. The DNA for the CDR3 is TGTGCCAGCCAAAAGGGTCGAGCGGGAGCGGGTGAGCAGTTCTTC.

This chain joins TRBV9 and TRBJ1-1, with a tentative D call TRBD1 (6 bases). The ends were cut back, 1 base at V and 3 bases at J, with 13 bases in the middle. This CDR3 has 15 residues. Germline values: CDR1 SGDLS, CDR2 YYNGEE. DNA of the CDR3: TGTGCCAGCAGCGTACCGGCCAGGGGATACACTGAAGCTTTCTTT. This gives the protein CASSVPARGYTEAFF.

The chain links TRBV5-6 to TRBJ1-3, with TRBD1 matching over 8 bases. The V and J ends lost 5 bases and 7 bases, in that order; junction bases with no gene match: 5. Germline V lookup: CDR1 SGHDT, CDR2 YYEEEE. CDR3 length: 13 residues. The CDR3 nucleotides read TGTGCCAGCAGTCAACAGGGGGTCAACACCATATATTTT. Protein product: CASSQQGVNTIYF.

The chain joins TRBV7-9 to TRBJ2-7; 10 bases are a match to TRBD2. This CDR3 comprises 12 residues. CDR1 is SEHNR, CDR2 FQNEAQ, per germline (reference sequence). With 6 bases clipped from V and 7 bases from J, the junction kept 3 bases outside the gene matches. The CDR3 DNA follows: TGTGCCAGCAGATCGACTAGCGGGGAGCAGTACTTC. Translation: CASRSTSGEQYF.